The 27 T cell receptor beta chains below all came from one sample that was sequenced in a study of shared clonotypes between healthy human individuals. Assay: immunoSEQ multiplex PCR; the TCRdb copy retains only in-frame clones and omits some. The sample lists some 500,000 clones; 77% were seen once. Sequenced: PBMCs. These receptors all stem from a woman aged 40 to 50 in good health. Some clones in this sample may be carry-over from other donors' samples.

V and J are TRBV10-1 and TRBJ2-1; 7 bases line up with TRBD2. Germline CDR1 reads WNHNN; CDR2 reads SYGVQD (reference sequence). The CDR3 consists of 14 residues. V shed 6 bases and J 0 bases; nucleotides not matched to a gene: 2. The CDR3 nucleotides read TGCGCCAGCAGGGGAGGGAGCTCCTACAATGAGCAGTTCTTC. Translated: CASRGGSSYNEQFF.

The chain links TRBV6-4 to TRBJ1-5; the D is unclear. Germline V gene data show CDR1 as MRHNA and CDR2 as SNTAGT. Trimming took off 4 bases at V and 1 base at J, with 14 bases between the two ends. CDR3 length: 16 amino acids. CDR3 residues: CASSVGAGESNQPQHF. The CDR3 bases are TGTGCCAGCAGTGTAGGCGCGGGCGAGAGCAATCAGCCCCAGCATTTT.

The V and J genes are TRBV28 and TRBJ2-4; D possibly corresponds to TRBD2 (6 bases). This CDR3 has 17 amino acids. CDR1 is MDHEN and CDR2 is SYDVKM in the germline V gene. V was clipped by 5 bases and J by 0 bases, with 17 bases between them. CDR3 bases: TGTGCCAGCAGTCCACCGGAGGAGGGAGAAGCCAAAAACATTCAGTACTTC. It is translated as CASSPPEEGEAKNIQYF.

The chain joins TRBV19 to TRBJ2-4; 7 bases map to TRBD2. Germline CDR1 LNHDA, CDR2 SQIVND (reference sequence). V lost 2 bases and J lost 7; bases outside the gene matches: 5. The CDR3 covers 14 residues. The CDR3: CASSILARENIQYF. The CDR3 coding sequence is TGTGCCAGTAGTATACTAGCGCGGGAGAACATTCAGTACTTC. The variable domain in full, with the rest retrieved from reference TRBV19 and TRBJ2-4, is DGGITQSPKYLFRKEGQNVTLSCEQNLNHDAMYWYRQDPGQGLRLIYYSQIVNDFQKGDIAEGYSVSREKKESFPLTVTSAQKNPTAFYLCASSILARENIQYFGAGTRLSVL.

J is TRBJ2-7 and V is TRBV5-4, with TRBD1 matching 9 bases. The trim removed 3 bases at V and 3 bases at J, leaving 4 bases unmatched. The CDR3 loop spans 14 amino acids. Germline-derived CDR1 and CDR2 are SGHNT and YYREEE (reference sequence). CDR3 region: CASSWGQGLYEQYF. CDR3 in DNA: TGTGCCAGCAGCTGGGGACAGGGCCTCTACGAGCAGTACTTC.

The chain uses TRBV7-8 and TRBJ1-6; D is ambiguous. Germline V gives CDR1 SGHVS, CDR2 FQNEAQ. CDR3 length: 13 residues. V was cut by 2 bases and J by 8 bases, with 7 bases left in between. For the CDR3, the DNA is TGTGCCAGCAGCTTATTGGAGGATTCACCCCTCCACTTT. This sequence encodes CASSLLEDSPLHF.

This chain joins TRBV5-1 and TRBJ1-3, with D maybe TRBD1 (5 bases). Per the germline V gene, CDR1 is SGHRS and CDR2 is YFSETQ. V was trimmed by 5 bases and J by 0 bases, leaving 18 bases between them. CDR3 size: 17 residues. CDR3 nucleotide sequence: TGCGCCAGCAGACGGGGGATTTTGGCGGACTCTGGAAACACCATATATTTT. As protein: CASRRGILADSGNTIYF.

The gene calls are TRBV7-3 and TRBJ2-7, with 12 bases identical to TRBD1. The CDR3 extends over 16 amino acids. Per the germline V gene, CDR1 is SGHTA and CDR2 is FQGTGA. The junction had 11 bases not matched to a gene; V was cut back by 5 bases and J by 6 bases. The CDR3 reads CASSPHGRDRGLEQYF. In nucleotides, the CDR3 is TGTGCCAGCAGCCCCCATGGCCGGGACAGGGGGCTCGAGCAGTACTTC.

In this sample, this clone turned up a few times. The V and J genes are TRBV28 and TRBJ1-5; D is unclear. The CDR3 is made up of 13 amino acids. Per germline, CDR1 MDHEN and CDR2 SYDVKM. V lost 3 bases and J 9 bases, leaving 12 bases between the germline ends. The CDR3 sequence: CASSFIALRPQHF. Written as DNA, the CDR3 is TGTGCCAGCAGTTTCATAGCACTTCGGCCCCAGCATTTT.

V and J are TRBV9 and TRBJ2-3; TRBD2 aligns across 7 bases. This CDR3 is built from 12 residues. The germline V gene has CDR1 SGDLS and CDR2 YYNGEE. J was trimmed by 6 bases and V by 3 bases; bases with no gene match: 1. The CDR3 loop reads CASSGGGDTQYF. For the CDR3, the DNA is TGTGCCAGCAGCGGGGGAGGGGATACGCAGTATTTT.

Ten or more counts support this clone. The chain links TRBV5-4 to TRBJ2-1, with TRBD2 matching 9 bases. The CDR3 covers 16 residues. The junction had 10 bases not matched to a gene; V was cut back by 5 bases and J by 4 bases. Germline CDR1 and CDR2: SGHNT and YYREEE (reference sequence). The CDR3 is CASRSTSGRSYNEQFF. CDR3 nucleotide sequence: TGTGCCAGCAGATCAACAAGCGGGAGGTCATACAATGAGCAGTTCTTC.

Concerning this clone itself: Distinct nucleotide sequences in the sample also encode this CDR3. DNA of the CDR3: TGCAGCGCGGGACAGGGCGGCACAGATACGCAGTATTTT. This encodes CSAGQGGTDTQYF. The gene calls are TRBV29-1 and TRBJ2-3; 9 bases match TRBD1. Germline V lookup: CDR1 SQVTM, CDR2 ANQGSEA. The trim removed 7 bases at V and 1 base at J, leaving 3 bases unmatched. The CDR3 sequence is 13 residues long.

This chain connects TRBV19 to TRBJ2-1, with 12 nucleotides matching TRBD2. The CDR3 spans 15 residues. Germline CDR1 and CDR2: LNHDA and SQIVND (reference sequence). With 6 bases clipped from V and 8 bases from J, the junction kept 8 bases outside the gene matches. The CDR3 here is CASRSSGRAADEQFF. The CDR3 DNA sequence: TGTGCCAGTAGATCTAGCGGGAGGGCCGCGGATGAGCAGTTCTTC.

The chain couples TRBV7-2 to TRBJ2-3; D may be TRBD1 or TRBD2 (6 bases each). The germline V gene encodes CDR1 SGHTA and CDR2 FQGNSA. The CDR3 extends over 13 amino acids. CDR3 DNA: TGTGCTGTGGGGGCGAGGGGGGCAGATACGCAGTATTTT. It is translated as CAVGARGADTQYF.

The V and J genes are TRBV6-6 and TRBJ2-1; 11 nucleotides align to TRBD2. V shed 5 bases, J shed 4 bases, and the junction held 7 bases outside the gene matches. This CDR3 has 16 amino acids. Germline CDR1 reads MNHNY; CDR2 reads SVGAGI (reference sequence). The CDR3 protein is CASSTLAGGLYNEQFF. DNA of the CDR3: TGTGCCAGCAGTACGCTAGCGGGAGGCCTATACAATGAGCAGTTCTTC.

CDR3 nucleotide sequence: TGTGCCAGCAGCGAAAAAACACGCTCCTACGAGCAGTACTTC. It translates to CASSEKTRSYEQYF. The genes are TRBV7-8 and TRBJ2-7; D remains unclear. V lost 5 bases and J lost 0, with 11 bases in between. In germline, CDR1 is SGHVS, CDR2 FQNEAQ. This CDR3 is 14 amino acids long.

The gene calls are TRBV11-3 and TRBJ2-1, with TRBD1 matching over 9 bases. Trimming cost V 1 base and J 3 bases; bases outside gene matches: 4. Germline CDR1 is SGHNT and CDR2 is YENEEA. This CDR3 region has 16 residues. The CDR3 protein is CASSLGPGQGYNEQFF. Here the CDR3 DNA reads TGTGCCAGCAGCTTAGGGCCGGGACAGGGCTACAATGAGCAGTTCTTC.

The CDR3 nucleotides read TGTGCCAGCAGCGCCCGGACAGGGGGCCAGGATACGCAGTATTTT. Its protein product is CASSARTGGQDTQYF. This chain connects TRBV11-3 to TRBJ2-3; 11 positions agree with TRBD1. The CDR3 is made up of 15 amino acids. Germline V CDR1 and CDR2: SGHNT, YENEEA. Unmatched junction bases numbered 7, after V lost 5 bases and J lost 6 bases.

The chain carries TRBV5-6 and TRBJ2-2; TRBD2 is a possible D gene (5 bases). Deletions cut 2 bases from V and 0 bases from J, with 5 bases between. Germline V gives CDR1 SGHDT, CDR2 YYEEEE. This CDR3 has 14 amino acids. CDR3 protein: CASSFGANTGELFF. The DNA of the CDR3 is TGTGCCAGCAGCTTCGGGGCGAACACCGGGGAGCTGTTTTTT.

In this sample, this clone turned up a few times. CDR3 amino acids: CASSLGDRNTEAFF. In DNA, the CDR3 is TGCGCCAGCAGCTTGGGGGACAGGAACACTGAAGCTTTCTTT. This chain joins TRBV5-1 and TRBJ1-1; 7 bases are a match to TRBD1. V was clipped by 0 bases and J by 1 base; unmatched bases: 0. CDR1 SGHRS and CDR2 YFSETQ come from the germline V gene. The CDR3 consists of 14 residues.

The chain links TRBV2 to TRBJ1-5, with D tentatively TRBD1 (5 bases). V lost 7 bases, J lost 0 bases, and 13 bases lay in between. This CDR3 has 15 amino acids. Germline V gene lookup returns CDR1 SNHLY and CDR2 FYNNEI. CDR3 sequence reads: CASNRQSDSNQPQHF. CDR3 DNA sequence: TGTGCCAGCAATAGACAGTCGGATAGCAATCAGCCCCAGCATTTT.

This chain links TRBV9 with TRBJ1-3, with D tentatively TRBD1 (5 bases). V was shortened by 3 bases and J by 0 bases, with 10 bases between the two germline ends. CDR1 is SGDLS, CDR2 YYNGEE, per germline. CDR3 length: 15 amino acids. The chain's CDR3 is CASSGQGDSGNTIYF. DNA of the CDR3: TGTGCCAGCAGCGGGCAGGGAGACTCTGGAAACACCATATATTTT.

The rearrangement links TRBV5-1 to TRBJ2-7; weak D call: TRBD1 (6 bases). Trimming cost V 2 bases and J 6 bases, with 15 bases left between them. CDR1 and CDR2 (germline): SGHRS, YFSETQ. The CDR3 is 14 amino acids. The CDR3 region has the DNA TGCGCCAGCAGCTTAGGACAGACCCTAGGCGAGCAGTACTTC. It is translated as CASSLGQTLGEQYF. Complete variable domain (other parts from reference TRBV5-1 and TRBJ2-7): KAGVTQTPRYLIKTRGQQVTLSCSPISGHRSVSWYQQTPGQGLQFLFEYFSETQRNKGNFPGRFSGRQFSNSRSEMNVSTLELGDSALYLCASSLGQTLGEQYFGPGTRLTVT.

In DNA, the CDR3 is TGTGCCAGCCGTGCCGGAGGGGGGGGGAACGAGCAGTACTTC. Residues: CASRAGGGGNEQYF. This chain connects TRBV19 to TRBJ2-7, with a possible D match to TRBD2 (7 bases). CDR3 length equals 14 residues. Germline values: CDR1 LNHDA, CDR2 SQIVND (reference sequence). V lost 9 bases to trimming and J lost 5 bases, with 20 bases between them.

The rearrangement links TRBV29-1 to TRBJ2-1; D uncertain. Per the germline V gene, CDR1 is SQVTM and CDR2 is ANQGSEA. The CDR3 extends over 13 amino acids. The germline V and J ends were trimmed by 7 bases and 4 bases, with 14 bases remaining between them. The CDR3 region has the DNA TGCAGCGCGACACCGGACCAGTACAATGAGCAGTTCTTC. Translation: CSATPDQYNEQFF.

In this sample, this clone turned up a few times. Other DNA sequences in this specimen translate into the identical CDR3. This chain's CDR3 is CASSEGYGYTF. CDR3 DNA: TGTGCCAGCAGTGAGGGGTATGGCTACACCTTC. This chain joins TRBV2 and TRBJ1-2; D unresolved. Germline V lookup: CDR1 SNHLY, CDR2 FYNNEI. CDR3 length: 11 amino acids. The V gene lost 3 bases and the J gene lost 5 bases, with 4 bases spanning the gap.

The gene calls are TRBV19 and TRBJ1-5; D gene ambiguous. The V end was cut by 3 bases, the J end by 0 bases, with 9 bases between. The CDR3 extends over 15 amino acids. Germline V gene data show CDR1 as LNHDA and CDR2 as SQIVND (reference sequence). CDR3 sequence reads: CASSIGPDSNQPQHF. CDR3 nucleotides: TGTGCCAGTAGTATCGGGCCCGATAGCAATCAGCCCCAGCATTTT.